Sequencing of this T cell receptor beta chain was carried out in a study of blood T cell repertoires in COVID-19. Study-wide background: The origin of the acute and convalescent COVID-19 samples was the United States, Italy and Spain. PBMCs, B-cell-depleted T cells, or T cells were the source of the cDNA or gDNA that made up the material.

Under the authors' procedure: It was from reference gene primer amplification that nucleated cell counts were estimated. The repertoire was sequenced with immunoSEQ multiplex PCR; TCRdb's copy has only in-frame clones and lacks some. That table supplies the V and J calls and clone size; D and trimming were determined from the DNA. The sample carries around 100,000 clones, roughly 80% recorded once. The sequencing sample was made of peripheral blood. This receptor was taken from a man aged 50-59 years with acute or convalescent COVID-19.

CDR3 loop: CASSFSGGGNQPQHF. In DNA, the CDR3 is TGTGCCAGCAGTTTTTCGGGGGGAGGCAATCAGCCCCAGCATTTT. The rearrangement joins TRBV6-5 to TRBJ1-5, with D tentatively TRBD1 (5 bases). The length of the CDR3 is 15 residues. V lost 4 bases, J lost 2 bases, and 12 bases lay in between. CDR1 and CDR2 (germline): MNHEY, SVGAGI.